The 14 T cell receptor beta chains presented below share a single source sample, sequenced in a study of monozygotic twins with cystic fibrosis. This table comes from immunoSEQ multiplex PCR, and its TCRdb copy is limited to in-frame clones, with some not included. The sample records 25,000 to 30,000 clones, about nine tenths being singletons. Input material: blood. These receptors were taken from a girl aged 2-15 years with cystic fibrosis.

The chain recombines TRBV7-9 with TRBJ2-5; the D gene could be TRBD1 or TRBD2 (5 bases each). Trimming took 1 base from V and 4 from J, leaving 16 bases between them. The CDR3 extends over 16 amino acids. From germline, CDR1 is SEHNR and CDR2 FQNEAQ (reference sequence). The CDR3 loop is CASSLVPGKGGETQYF. The CDR3 DNA is TGTGCCAGCAGCTTAGTCCCAGGGAAAGGAGGAGAGACCCAGTACTTC.

V gene TRBV4-3 combines with J gene TRBJ2-5, with 8 bases that match TRBD2. Germline CDR1 is LGHNA and CDR2 is YSLEER. The CDR3 has 16 residues. V dropped 0 bases and J dropped 4; count of bases not matched to a gene: 7. CDR3 sequence (DNA): TGCGCCAGCAGCCAAGACCCCAACACTAGCGGAGAGACCCAGTACTTC. Its translation is CASSQDPNTSGETQYF.

The chain employs TRBV6-5 and TRBJ1-5, with TRBD1 as a possible D gene (5 bases). With 6 bases removed from V and 2 bases from J, the gap between germline ends came to 14 bases. The CDR3 extends over 15 amino acids. Germline V gene sequence: CDR1 MNHEY, CDR2 SVGAGI. The DNA of the CDR3 is TGTGCCAGCAGACTCCGGGGACCGGGCAATCAGCCCCAGCATTTT. This translates into CASRLRGPGNQPQHF.

V usage is TRBV6-5 and J usage is TRBJ1-1; D is unclear. V was shortened by 9 bases and J by 4 bases, with 21 bases between the two germline ends. Germline assignment: CDR1 MNHEY and CDR2 SVGAGI. The CDR3 runs to 15 residues. The CDR3 is CARGPMGCRITEAFF. In DNA form, the CDR3 reads TGTGCCAGGGGCCCTATGGGTTGCCGAATCACTGAAGCTTTCTTT.

This clone showed up just a few times. The V and J genes are TRBV29-1 and TRBJ1-2; D gene unclear. Germline values: CDR1 SQVTM, CDR2 ANQGSEA. The CDR3 contains 10 residues. Trimming pared 3 bases from V and 5 bases from J, leaving 4 bases between. For the CDR3, the DNA is TGCAGCGTTGACAGATATGGCTACACCTTC. Translation: CSVDRYGYTF.

J is TRBJ1-1 and V is TRBV6-1; TRBD1 is a possible D gene (6 bases). Trimming shortened V by 8 bases and J by 4 bases, and 20 bases separated the two germline ends. This CDR3 is built from 15 residues. Germline values: CDR1 MNHNS, CDR2 SASEGT. CDR3 amino acids: CASPRHSTGSTEAFF. The CDR3, as DNA: TGTGCCAGCCCCAGGCACTCAACAGGGAGCACTGAAGCTTTCTTT.

CDR3 amino acids: CASSVAAGGYEQYF. In DNA form, the CDR3 reads TGTGCCAGCAGCGTTGCAGCGGGGGGTTACGAGCAGTACTTC. The chain recombines TRBV9 with TRBJ2-7; the match to TRBD2 covers 9 bases. This CDR3 region has 14 residues. V shed 2 bases and J 4 bases; nucleotides not matched to a gene: 4. The germline gives CDR1 SGDLS, CDR2 YYNGEE.

This chain connects TRBV30 to TRBJ1-2; D perhaps matches TRBD1 (5 bases). The CDR3 contains 15 residues. V was clipped by 1 base and J by 4 bases, with 16 bases between them. The germline CDR1 and CDR2 sequences are GTSNPN and SVGIG (reference sequence). This CDR3 is CAWSEDTSGGYGYTF. DNA of the CDR3: TGTGCCTGGAGTGAGGACACCTCGGGCGGCTATGGCTACACCTTC. The full variable domain, with the rest looked up from reference TRBV30 and TRBJ1-2, is SQTIHQWPATLVQPVGSPLSLECTVEGTSNPNLYWYRQAAGRGLQLLFYSVGIGQISSEVPQNLSASRPQDRQFILSSKKLLLSDSGFYLCAWSEDTSGGYGYTFGSGTRLTVV.

CDR3 protein: CASRDGTSGPLPGGTQYF. The CDR3 bases are TGTGCCAGCAGGGACGGGACTAGCGGGCCACTCCCAGGGGGGACCCAGTACTTC. The chain couples TRBV5-4 to TRBJ2-5; TRBD2 aligns across 12 bases. The CDR3 is made up of 18 amino acids. The V segment lost 5 bases and the J segment 7 bases; nucleotides outside the gene matches: 18. CDR1 is SGHNT and CDR2 is YYREEE in the germline V gene (reference sequence).

CDR3 amino acids: CASSLGAGGNSPLHF. The CDR3 DNA follows: TGCGCCAGCAGCTTGGGGGCAGGGGGCAATTCACCCCTCCACTTT. The chain is built from TRBV5-1 and TRBJ1-6; 8 bases align to TRBD1. The CDR3 is 15 amino acids. V shed 0 bases, J shed 7 bases, and the junction held 3 bases outside the gene matches. Germline loops: CDR1 SGHRS, CDR2 YFSETQ.

The chain has TRBV27 and TRBJ1-5; D remains unclear. Germline-derived CDR1 and CDR2 are MNHEY and SMNVEV (reference sequence). Trimming left V 1 base short and J 7 bases short, with 8 bases between. CDR3 size: 13 residues. This chain's CDR3 is CASSLFLGQPQHF. As DNA, the CDR3 is TGTGCCAGCAGTTTATTTTTGGGGCAGCCCCAGCATTTT.

The CDR3 sequence is CATSRDRGSYEQYF. In nucleotides, the CDR3 is TGTGCCACCAGCAGAGATCGAGGGTCCTACGAGCAGTACTTC. The V gene is TRBV15, the J gene TRBJ2-7; maybe TRBD2 (5 bases). V lost 0 bases and J 1 base, leaving 7 bases between the germline ends. The CDR3 spans 14 residues. Germline V lookup: CDR1 LNHNV, CDR2 YYDKDF (reference sequence).

The rearrangement uses TRBV5-4 and TRBJ2-3, with D perhaps TRBD2 (7 bases). The germline gives CDR1 SGHNT, CDR2 YYREEE (reference sequence). V was shortened by 3 bases and J by 4 bases, with 18 bases between the two germline ends. The CDR3 runs 16 residues. The CDR3 DNA reads TGTGCCAGCAGCTCCGGAGGGGGGGGAGGAGCAGATACGCAGTATTTT. It encodes CASSSGGGGGADTQYF. Combining the CDR3 with reference TRBV5-4 and TRBJ2-3 gives the whole variable domain ETGVTQSPTHLIKTRGQQVTLRCSSQSGHNTVSWYQQALGQGPQFIFQYYREEENGRGNFPPRFSGLQFPNYSSELNVNALELDDSALYLCASSSGGGGGADTQYFGPGTRLTVL.

V usage is TRBV6-6 and J usage is TRBJ1-6; the D gene is possibly TRBD1 (5 bases). In germline, CDR1 is MNHNY, CDR2 SVGAGI (reference sequence). This CDR3 has 15 residues. Trimming cost V 5 bases and J 5 bases, with 13 bases left between them. The chain's CDR3 is CASSGGGGNNSPLHF. CDR3 bases: TGTGCCAGCAGTGGCGGGGGGGGGAATAATTCACCCCTCCACTTT.